The 23 T cell receptor beta chains listed next were all sequenced from one sample in a study of molecular identifiers for immune sequencing clone quantification. TCRdb ran MiXCR on the PCR reads and lists one entry per CDR3 protein. Of over 85,000 distinct CDR3 sequences detected, about 23% appear once; the ten largest clones hold roughly 0.8%. The specimen was naive CD8+ T cells from blood, with Jurkat cell RNA spiked in. Subset reported: FACS-sorted CD8+CD4-CCR7+CD45RA+ naive T cells. All receptors derive from a human donor in good health. Some libraries in this study had Jurkat cell RNA spiked in.

On this clonotype itself: A read error is possible here, since a much larger clone lies one base away. V and J are TRBV6-5 and TRBJ1-1, with D possibly matching TRBD1 (5 bases). CDR3 length equals 11 residues. V was cut by 5 bases and J by 11 bases, with 12 bases left in between. Germline CDR1 and CDR2: MNHEY and SVGAGI. As DNA, the CDR3 is TGTGCCAGCAGTCGGGGCCTGAGGGCTTTCTTT. Translated, it gives CASSRGLRAFF.

This clonotype was seen only once. The junction differs from germline at one of its ends, possibly a read error. V and J are TRBV4-3 and TRBJ1-5; no clear D. The CDR3 is 13 residues long. The germline V gene encodes CDR1 LGHNA and CDR2 YSLEER. CDR3 bases: TGCGCCAGAAGCCAAGACGCCGCCCAGCCCCAGCATTTT. Encoded protein: CARSQDAAQPQHF.

The V call is TRBV19, the J call TRBJ2-7, with 11 bases fitting TRBD2. Germline V gene lookup returns CDR1 LNHDA and CDR2 SQIVND (reference sequence). The V segment lost 9 bases and the J segment 2 bases; nucleotides outside the gene matches: 9. The CDR3 is made up of 15 amino acids. CDR3 DNA: TGTGCCAGCCGGGAGGGACTAGCGGTAACCTACGAGCAGTACTTC. Its protein is CASREGLAVTYEQYF.

The chain carries TRBV4-1 and TRBJ2-7, with 9 bases lining up with TRBD2. CDR1 and CDR2 (germline): MGHRA, YSYEKL. The CDR3 has 16 amino acids. V was pared by 2 bases and J by 5 bases, with 10 bases of the junction left unmatched. CDR3 protein: CASSQLLFGGGDEQYF. The CDR3 DNA follows: TGCGCCAGCAGCCAACTTCTTTTTGGCGGGGGGGACGAGCAGTACTTC.

The chain uses TRBV27 and TRBJ1-5, with D possibly matching TRBD1 (6 bases). CDR1 is MNHEY and CDR2 is SMNVEV in the germline V gene (reference sequence). This CDR3 has 13 residues. Between the trimmed V and J ends, which lost 6 bases and 5 bases, there was a span of 11 bases. This CDR3 is CASSQQGHQPQHF. The CDR3 DNA reads as TGTGCCAGCAGCCAACAGGGCCATCAGCCCCAGCATTTT.

In the case of this clonotype: This could be a read error, since a much larger clone is one nucleotide away. The chain has TRBV7-2 and TRBJ2-7, with a tentative D call TRBD2 (5 bases). Trimming stripped 4 bases from V and 3 bases from J, with 19 bases between. The germline V gene encodes CDR1 SGHTA and CDR2 FQGNSA. The CDR3 has 16 amino acids. Here the CDR3 DNA reads TGTGCCAGCAGCTCCGATCGGGCCCCGGGAAACTACGAGCAGTACTTC. This codes for CASSSDRAPGNYEQYF.

This clonotype was seen repeatedly, ten times or more. The chain employs TRBV6-1 and TRBJ2-1; D is undetermined. CDR3 length: 10 residues. Germline V CDR1 and CDR2: MNHNS, SASEGT. With 6 bases removed from V and 7 bases from J, the gap between germline ends came to 4 bases. CDR3 in DNA: TGTGCCAGCAGCTGGAATGAGCAGTTCTTC. Translated: CASSWNEQFF.

The chain joins TRBV20-1 to TRBJ2-7; D tentatively fits TRBD1 or TRBD2 (5 bases each). The germline V gene encodes CDR1 DFQATT and CDR2 SNEGSKA (reference sequence). V shed 5 bases and J shed 2 bases, with 16 bases lying between them. CDR3 length: 14 residues. This CDR3 is CSASQSRGPYEQYF. The CDR3 region has the DNA TGCAGTGCTTCCCAAAGCCGGGGACCCTACGAGCAGTACTTC.

This clonotype has only a few counts. This chain connects TRBV5-6 to TRBJ1-3; D ambiguous. This CDR3 is 15 amino acids long. Germline V CDR1 and CDR2: SGHDT, YYEEEE. V was cut by 0 bases and J by 2 bases, with 9 bases left in between. CDR3: CASSLAWQAGNTIYF. Written as DNA, the CDR3 is TGTGCCAGCAGCTTGGCCTGGCAGGCTGGAAACACCATATATTTT.

This clonotype was detected only a few times. The V and J genes are TRBV5-1 and TRBJ1-5; tentatively, D is TRBD1 (5 bases). The CDR3 sequence is 13 residues long. Germline CDR1 SGHRS, CDR2 YFSETQ. Deletions cut 1 base from V and 7 bases from J, with 9 bases between. The chain's CDR3 is CASSLMGEQPQHF. The CDR3 nucleotides read TGCGCCAGCAGCTTGATGGGGGAACAGCCCCAGCATTTT.

At least ten counts were recorded for this clonotype. The chain carries TRBV7-2 and TRBJ1-1; D uncertain. The CDR3 length is 13 residues. Germline lookup yields CDR1 SGHTA and CDR2 FQGNSA. Trimming stripped 5 bases from V and 2 bases from J, with 9 bases between. CDR3 protein: CASSPVYNTEAFF. The DNA of the CDR3 is TGTGCCAGCAGCCCGGTCTATAACACTGAAGCTTTCTTT.

This clonotype has at least ten counts. The chain couples TRBV5-1 to TRBJ2-7; D might be TRBD1 or TRBD2, each matching 5 bases. Trimming cost V 4 bases and J 2 bases, with 16 bases left between them. This CDR3 has 15 residues. Per germline, CDR1 SGHRS and CDR2 YFSETQ. CDR3 loop: CASSVPGRPTYEQYF. The CDR3 DNA follows: TGCGCCAGCAGCGTACCGGGACGGCCAACCTACGAGCAGTACTTC.

V and J are TRBV2 and TRBJ1-2; D not certain. The CDR3 covers 13 residues. The V gene's germline CDR1 is SNHLY and CDR2 FYNNEI. Trimming stripped 6 bases from V and 2 bases from J, with 10 bases between. In nucleotides, the CDR3 is TGTGCCAGCAGCACCGTGATAAACTATGGCTACACCTTC. Encoded protein: CASSTVINYGYTF.

Notes on this clonotype: A read error is possible here, since a much larger clone lies one base away. The chain joins TRBV4-1 to TRBJ2-7; weak D call: TRBD1 (5 bases). CDR3 length: 14 residues. In germline, CDR1 is MGHRA, CDR2 YSYEKL. This CDR3 reads CVSSQEPDSYEQYF. Written as DNA, the CDR3 is TGCGTCAGCAGCCAAGAACCCGACAGCTACGAGCAGTACTTC.

The chain recombines TRBV12-3 or TRBV12-4 with TRBJ2-7, with D maybe TRBD2 (5 bases). The CDR3 is 14 residues long. The ends were cut back, 3 bases at V and 4 bases at J, with 13 bases in the middle. CDR3 region: CASSLTDRGYEQYF. The DNA for the CDR3 is TGTGCCAGCAGTTTGACGGACCGGGGTTACGAGCAGTACTTC.

V usage is TRBV6-5 and J usage is TRBJ2-3, with D unresolved. CDR3 length: 13 residues. Germline CDR1 reads MNHEY; CDR2 reads SVGAGI. The V and J ends lost 5 bases and 3 bases respectively, with 9 bases between them. The CDR3 nucleotides read TGTGCCAGCAGTGGTACGGAGACAGATACGCAGTATTTT. Translation gives CASSGTETDTQYF.

This clonotype was counted between two and nine times. The V gene is TRBV28, the J gene TRBJ1-1, with 9 bases identical to TRBD1. V shed 6 bases and J 0 bases; nucleotides not matched to a gene: 5. Germline values: CDR1 MDHEN, CDR2 SYDVKM. This CDR3 is 15 amino acids long. The CDR3 loop is CASSDGTGMNTEAFF. The CDR3 nucleotides are TGTGCCAGCAGCGACGGGACAGGGATGAACACTGAAGCTTTCTTT.

The genes are TRBV20-1 and TRBJ2-5, with D possibly being TRBD1 (5 bases). The CDR3 has 14 amino acids. Germline values: CDR1 DFQATT, CDR2 SNEGSKA (reference sequence). The V end was cut by 3 bases, the J end by 3 bases, with 14 bases between. CDR3 amino acids: CSASPAAREETQYF. Written as DNA, the CDR3 is TGCAGTGCTAGCCCGGCGGCCAGGGAAGAGACCCAGTACTTC.

The sample holds a few counts of this clonotype. The CDR3 DNA follows: TGTGCCAGCAGTTTACCGGATCAGCCCCAGCATTTT. This codes for CASSLPDQPQHF. V and J are TRBV12-3 or TRBV12-4 and TRBJ1-5; no clear D gene. The CDR3 is 12 amino acids. Trimming took off 2 bases at V and 5 bases at J, with 4 bases between the two ends.

Concerning this clonotype: The junction departs from the called germline gene at one end, perhaps through a read error. The chain joins TRBV4-3 to TRBJ2-1; D is uncertain. CDR3 size: 13 residues. Germline V gene sequence: CDR1 LGHNA, CDR2 YSLEER. The CDR3 reads CASSQDRVNERFF. The DNA for the CDR3 is TGCGCCAGCAGCCAAGATCGGGTCAATGAGCGGTTCTTC.

This clonotype was counted many times. The chain joins TRBV5-1 to TRBJ1-1; D is undetermined. The CDR3 has 14 residues. Trimming pared 0 bases from V and 5 bases from J, leaving 11 bases between. CDR1 is SGHRS and CDR2 is YFSETQ in the germline V gene. The CDR3 loop is CASSLALGSTEAFF. CDR3 nucleotides: TGCGCCAGCAGCTTGGCGTTGGGTAGTACTGAAGCTTTCTTT.

This clonotype occurred many times. The CDR3 DNA sequence: TGTGCCAGCAGTTACTCGCCCGGGCCTGGGACTGAAGCTTTCTTT. This gives the protein CASSYSPGPGTEAFF. The chain employs TRBV6-5 and TRBJ1-1, with D hard to call. The CDR3 covers 15 residues. In germline, CDR1 is MNHEY, CDR2 SVGAGI. V lost 0 bases to trimming and J lost 5 bases, with 13 bases between them.

This clonotype appeared many times. The chain combines TRBV20-1 with TRBJ2-7, with D possibly called TRBD1 or TRBD2 (5 bases each). V was pared by 3 bases and J by 3 bases, with 15 bases between. Germline CDR1 and CDR2: DFQATT and SNEGSKA (reference sequence). The CDR3 runs 14 residues. The CDR3 protein is CSARGRTEFYEQYF. Here the CDR3 DNA reads TGCAGTGCTAGGGGGCGGACTGAATTCTACGAGCAGTACTTC.